The 4 T cell receptor beta chains below come from one sample, sequenced in a study of blood T cells in healthy people across ages. Alongside a J-beta primer mix, a sample-barcoded 5' primer served in a second PCR lasting about 7 to 11 cycles. MiXCR, applied by TCRdb to the 5' RACE reads, yields one record per CDR3 protein. The sample shows some 760,000 distinct CDR3 sequences, 20% to 30% of them seen only once. These data were also filed under a second study, of T cells of mothers and their children.

Sequenced: blood. These TCRs come from a boy under 18 in good health.

About this clonotype itself: One end of the junction fails to match germline, which may point to a read error. This chain connects TRBV14 to TRBJ1-4, with D uncertain. The CDR3 runs to 12 residues. Germline V gives CDR1 SGHDN, CDR2 FVKESK. In DNA, the CDR3 is TGTGCCGGCAGCCAAAGGAGGGAAAAACTGTTTTTT. Translated: CAGSQRREKLFF.

This clonotype was found a few times. The genes are TRBV12-3 or TRBV12-4 and TRBJ2-2, with TRBD1 matching 8 bases. The length of the CDR3 is 15 residues. The ends lost 6 bases at V and 3 bases at J; junction bases unmatched: 6. The CDR3 reads CASSRDRSYTGELFF. In DNA, the CDR3 is TGTGCCAGCAGCCGGGACAGGAGTTACACCGGGGAGCTGTTTTTT.

The V gene is TRBV29-1, the J gene TRBJ2-3; maybe TRBD2 (5 bases). Germline values: CDR1 SQVTM, CDR2 ANQGSEA. The ends were cut back, 3 bases at V and 1 base at J, with 17 bases in the middle. The CDR3 is 16 amino acids. In DNA, the CDR3 is TGCAGCGTTGACGGCATCGGACTCAGCGGCACAGATACGCAGTATTTT. Translated: CSVDGIGLSGTDTQYF.

This rearrangement joins TRBV29-1 to TRBJ1-2; TRBD1 matches at 8 bases. J gave up 4 bases and V 2 bases, and 12 bases lay outside the gene matches. The CDR3 sequence is 16 residues long. The V gene's germline CDR1 is SQVTM and CDR2 ANQGSEA. DNA for the CDR3: TGCAGCGTTGAACCCTTCAGGCGGGACAGGTCCTATGGCTACACCTTC. Residues: CSVEPFRRDRSYGYTF.